This passage covers 28 T cell receptor beta chains from one sample sequenced in a study of response to subunit inactivated influenza vaccine. In TCRdb, the RT-PCR reads were re-called with MiXCR into one record per CDR3 protein. The sample holds about 570,000 distinct CDR3 sequences, about 11% seen once. The sample was also reused in another study, on T cells expressing NK-cell markers. That work contributes: What made the TCR beta cDNA was 5'RACE template switching with UMIs.

Specimen: PBMCs from blood, collected on the day of vaccination. All receptors come from a man between 50 and 59 years old who received an inactivated influenza vaccine.

In its sample, this clonotype was seen many times. The chain is built from TRBV20-1 and TRBJ1-6, with 9 bases lining up with TRBD1. The CDR3 has 14 residues. CDR1 is DFQATT, CDR2 SNEGSKA, per germline (reference sequence). V trimming: 0 bases; J trimming: 9 bases; junction bases outside the gene matches: 3. This CDR3 reads CSAREGQGRSPLHF. CDR3 nucleotide sequence: TGCAGTGCTAGAGAGGGACAGGGACGTTCACCCCTCCACTTT.

This clonotype came up many times. The chain has TRBV6-2 or TRBV6-3 and TRBJ2-7; maybe TRBD2 (6 bases). Trimming removed 7 bases at V and 4 bases at J, with 17 bases between. CDR1 is MNHEY, CDR2 SVGEGT, per germline. The CDR3 covers 14 residues. CDR3 loop: CASIPDGSRYEQYF. The CDR3 DNA is TGTGCCAGCATCCCCGACGGGAGTAGATACGAGCAGTACTTC.

The V call is TRBV20-1, the J call TRBJ2-3; 9 nucleotides match TRBD2. Germline V lookup: CDR1 DFQATT, CDR2 SNEGSKA (reference sequence). Trimming removed 0 bases from V and 2 bases from J; junction bases left unmatched: 9. The length of the CDR3 is 17 residues. Here the CDR3 DNA reads TGCAGTGCTAGAGATACCGGGACTAGCAGTTACACAGATACGCAGTATTTT. Encoded protein: CSARDTGTSSYTDTQYF.

The chain joins TRBV5-1 to TRBJ1-6; 9 nucleotides match TRBD1. Germline V gene data show CDR1 as SGHRS and CDR2 as YFSETQ. The CDR3 is 15 amino acids. V shed 4 bases and J 7 bases; nucleotides not matched to a gene: 6. The CDR3 here is CASSRRDRENSPLHF. CDR3 bases: TGCGCCAGCAGCCGGCGGGACAGGGAGAATTCACCCCTCCACTTT.

V usage is TRBV24-1 and J usage is TRBJ2-1; 9 bases map to TRBD1. Germline V gives CDR1 KGHDR, CDR2 SFDVKD. The CDR3 has 15 residues. Trimming removed 4 bases from V and 9 bases from J; junction bases left unmatched: 9. In nucleotides, the CDR3 is TGTGCCACCAGTGAATCGGGACAGGGTTTCGGTGAGCAGTTCTTC. It translates to CATSESGQGFGEQFF.

This clonotype was picked up a small number of times. The rearrangement uses TRBV6-5 and TRBJ2-3; 7 bases align to TRBD1. From germline, CDR1 is MNHEY and CDR2 SVGAGI. V lost 6 bases to trimming and J lost 1 base; unmatched junction nucleotides: 10. This CDR3 is built from 16 residues. CDR3 nucleotide sequence: TGTGCCAGCAGACTCCTCGACAGGGCTGGCACAGATACGCAGTATTTT. This codes for CASRLLDRAGTDTQYF.

The chain couples TRBV20-1 to TRBJ2-2, with TRBD2 identical over 8 bases. The CDR3 sequence is 17 residues long. J gave up 3 bases and V 0 bases, and 9 bases lay outside the gene matches. Germline CDR1 DFQATT, CDR2 SNEGSKA (reference sequence). The CDR3 DNA follows: TGCAGTGCTAGAGACCTCTTGGCGGGAGGTTACACCGGGGAGCTGTTTTTT. Translation: CSARDLLAGGYTGELFF.

The chain recombines TRBV7-9 with TRBJ2-5; 7 positions agree with TRBD2. The V gene's germline CDR1 is SEHNR and CDR2 FQNEAQ (reference sequence). This CDR3 comprises 13 residues. The J segment lost 2 bases and the V segment lost 10 bases, leaving 7 bases of the junction unmatched. CDR3 coding DNA: TGTGCCACCGAACTAGCGCCTCAAGAGACCCAGTACTTC. As protein: CATELAPQETQYF. Based on the CDR3 plus reference TRBV7-9 and TRBJ2-5, the full variable domain is DTGVSQNPRHKITKRGQNVTFRCDPISEHNRLYWYRQTLGQGPEFLTYFQNEAQLEKSRLLSDRFSAERPKGSFSTLEIQRTEQGDSAMYLCATELAPQETQYFGPGTRLLVL.

This rearrangement joins TRBV6-2 or TRBV6-3 to TRBJ1-5; D perhaps matches TRBD1 (5 bases). Per the germline V gene, CDR1 is MNHEY and CDR2 is SVGEGT. This CDR3 contains 16 residues. Trimming cost V 7 bases and J 6 bases, with 22 bases left between them. The CDR3 loop reads CASIRWGFGQGQPQHF. CDR3 DNA sequence: TGTGCCAGCATCCGGTGGGGGTTCGGGCAAGGTCAGCCCCAGCATTTT.

The rearrangement uses TRBV3-1 and TRBJ2-5; D is possibly TRBD2 (6 bases). The CDR3 loop spans 16 amino acids. Deletions cut 1 base from V and 2 bases from J, with 14 bases between. In germline, CDR1 is LGHDT, CDR2 YNNKEL (reference sequence). CDR3 amino acids: CASSQAIGGGQETQYF. The CDR3 nucleotides read TGTGCCAGCAGCCAAGCAATCGGGGGAGGACAAGAGACCCAGTACTTC.

This clonotype was seen at least ten times. This chain links TRBV28 with TRBJ2-2; 9 bases fit TRBD2. Losses at the gene ends were 7 bases for V and 0 bases for J; bases not matched to a gene: 3. The germline V gene has CDR1 MDHEN and CDR2 SYDVKM. The CDR3 is 15 residues long. In nucleotides, the CDR3 is TGTGCCAGCAAAGCGGGAGGCCCGAACACCGGGGAGCTGTTTTTT. It encodes CASKAGGPNTGELFF.

The V gene is TRBV10-3, the J gene TRBJ1-2; D possibly corresponds to TRBD1 (6 bases). Deletions cut 7 bases from V and 7 bases from J, with 7 bases between. The CDR3 loop spans 10 amino acids. CDR1 ENHRY and CDR2 SYGVKD come from the germline V gene. The CDR3 loop is CAIKTGGYTF. DNA of the CDR3: TGTGCCATCAAGACAGGTGGCTACACCTTC.

The chain joins TRBV4-1 to TRBJ1-5, with D possibly being TRBD1 (5 bases). V was pared by 4 bases and J by 7 bases, with 14 bases between. Germline loops: CDR1 MGHRA, CDR2 YSYEKL. The CDR3 runs to 14 residues. CDR3 coding DNA: TGCGCCAGCAGCCGCGCCTGGGGGGAACAGCCCCAGCATTTT. Its protein is CASSRAWGEQPQHF.

This clonotype was recorded at least ten times. The V call is TRBV20-1, the J call TRBJ2-4; D is perhaps TRBD2 (5 bases). Deletions cut 3 bases from V and 0 bases from J, with 6 bases between. CDR3 length: 13 amino acids. The V gene's germline CDR1 is DFQATT and CDR2 SNEGSKA (reference sequence). The CDR3 coding sequence is TGCAGTGCTAGCGGGGTAGCCAAAAACATTCAGTACTTC. It encodes CSASGVAKNIQYF.

V and J are TRBV5-6 and TRBJ2-4; D unclear. Germline values: CDR1 SGHDT, CDR2 YYEEEE. The ends were cut back, 2 bases at V and 6 bases at J, with 12 bases in the middle. This CDR3 has 14 residues. CDR3 amino acids: CASSFAAGGNIQYF. CDR3 bases: TGTGCCAGCAGCTTTGCCGCCGGTGGAAACATTCAGTACTTC. The entire variable domain, with the rest obtained from reference TRBV5-6 and TRBJ2-4, is as follows: DAGVTQSPTHLIKTRGQQVTLRCSPKSGHDTVSWYQQALGQGPQFIFQYYEEEERQRGNFPDRFSGHQFPNYSSELNVNALLLGDSALYLCASSFAAGGNIQYFGAGTRLSVL.

This clonotype has just a few counts. This chain connects TRBV7-9 to TRBJ2-1; 7 bases agree with TRBD1. Germline CDR1 is SEHNR and CDR2 is FQNEAQ (reference sequence). Trimming took 5 bases from V and 8 from J; bases not matched to a gene: 9. The length of the CDR3 is 14 residues. The CDR3 DNA sequence: TGTGCCAGCAGCCAAACGGACAGGCTGGATGAGCAGTTCTTC. Its protein is CASSQTDRLDEQFF.

This rearrangement joins TRBV20-1 to TRBJ2-1, with TRBD2 identical over 7 bases. Germline CDR1 reads DFQATT; CDR2 reads SNEGSKA (reference sequence). This CDR3 is 16 amino acids long. The ends lost 2 bases at V and 8 bases at J; junction bases unmatched: 15. The CDR3 DNA reads TGCAGTGCTAGAACCGTTCTAGCGGAACACCTGGATGAGCAGTTCTTC. Translated, it gives CSARTVLAEHLDEQFF.

This clonotype was seen more than once but under ten times. The J gene is TRBJ2-7, the V gene TRBV5-1; 8 nucleotides line up with TRBD1. V was clipped by 1 base and J by 4 bases; unmatched bases: 4. The CDR3 loop spans 14 amino acids. CDR1 and CDR2 (germline): SGHRS, YFSETQ. CDR3 protein: CASSLSGGKYEQYF. The CDR3 DNA reads as TGCGCCAGCAGCTTGTCAGGGGGCAAATACGAGCAGTACTTC.

The V and J genes are TRBV28 and TRBJ2-4; TRBD1 is a possible D gene (6 bases). The germline CDR1 and CDR2 sequences are MDHEN and SYDVKM. Trimming shortened V by 8 bases and J by 3 bases, and 14 bases separated the two germline ends. The CDR3 is 14 amino acids. CDR3 bases: TGTGCCAGCCATAAACAGGGTTTCAAAAACATTCAGTACTTC. Translated, it gives CASHKQGFKNIQYF.

This clonotype showed up just a few times. The CDR3 DNA follows: TGCGCCAGCAGCCAAGATTCACTCAAAAACATTCAGTACTTC. This codes for CASSQDSLKNIQYF. The chain combines TRBV4-3 with TRBJ2-4, with D uncertain. The germline gives CDR1 LGHNA, CDR2 YSLEER. The CDR3 is 14 residues long. Trimming stripped 0 bases from V and 3 bases from J, with 6 bases between.

The V gene is TRBV5-6, the J gene TRBJ2-7; a weak D match, TRBD2 (7 bases). Germline loops: CDR1 SGHDT, CDR2 YYEEEE. The V end was cut by 3 bases, the J end by 2 bases, with 12 bases between. This CDR3 has 14 residues. The CDR3 region is CASSSGGGAYEQYF. Here the CDR3 DNA reads TGTGCCAGCAGCTCCGGAGGGGGGGCCTACGAGCAGTACTTC.

This clonotype was seen only a few times. V and J are TRBV6-2 or TRBV6-3 and TRBJ2-3; 8 nucleotides line up with TRBD2. V lost 4 bases to trimming and J lost 5 bases; unmatched junction nucleotides: 8. The V gene's germline CDR1 is MNHEY and CDR2 SVGEGT. This CDR3 region has 15 residues. In DNA form, the CDR3 reads TGTGCCAGCAGTTTCGCCGGGACTAGGGGAGATACGCAGTATTTT. Protein: CASSFAGTRGDTQYF.

This clonotype was seen a handful of times. This chain connects TRBV7-2 to TRBJ2-7, with TRBD2 as a possible D gene (6 bases). The CDR3 has 14 amino acids. Trimming stripped 3 bases from V and 4 bases from J, with 13 bases between. CDR1 and CDR2 (germline): SGHTA, FQGNSA. The CDR3 reads CASSLLGGTYEQYF. In DNA form, the CDR3 reads TGTGCCAGCAGCTTGCTGGGGGGAACTTACGAGCAGTACTTC. Supplemented by reference TRBV7-2 and TRBJ2-7, the full variable domain reads GAGVSQSPSNKVTEKGKDVELRCDPISGHTALYWYRQSLGQGLEFLIYFQGNSAPDKSGLPSDRFSAERTGGSVSTLTIQRTQQEDSAVYLCASSLLGGTYEQYFGPGTRLTVT.

This clonotype occurred a few times. The chain combines TRBV18 with TRBJ2-7; TRBD1 or TRBD2 may be the D gene (5 bases each). V was clipped by 5 bases and J by 3 bases, with 11 bases between them. CDR1 is KGHSH, CDR2 LQKENI, per germline. The CDR3 consists of 13 residues. CDR3: CASSLTEGYEQYF. The CDR3 nucleotides are TGTGCCAGCTCATTGACAGAGGGCTACGAGCAGTACTTC.

The sample holds a few counts of this clonotype. V is TRBV7-2 and J is TRBJ2-7, with D possibly TRBD1 on 5 matching bases. The V end lost 1 base, the J end lost 7 bases, and 14 bases lay between the germline ends. The CDR3 has 14 amino acids. Germline values: CDR1 SGHTA, CDR2 FQGNSA. This CDR3 is CASSLVQGPGEQYF. DNA for the CDR3: TGTGCCAGCAGCTTAGTGCAGGGTCCGGGTGAGCAGTACTTC.

In this sample, this clonotype turned up a few times. The CDR3 nucleotides are TGTGCCAGTAGTAACCGGGACAGGGTTTACAATGAGCAGTTCTTC. Amino acids: CASSNRDRVYNEQFF. This chain uses TRBV19 with TRBJ2-1; TRBD1 matches at 9 bases. V gave up 4 bases and J gave up 4 bases; unmatched junction bases: 5. The CDR3 consists of 15 residues. Germline-derived CDR1 and CDR2 are LNHDA and SQIVND (reference sequence).

This clonotype was found many times. The chain couples TRBV7-9 to TRBJ2-1, with D unclear. This CDR3 spans 14 amino acids. Germline values: CDR1 SEHNR, CDR2 FQNEAQ (reference sequence). The V and J ends lost 6 bases and 0 bases respectively, with 9 bases between them. In nucleotides, the CDR3 is TGTGCCAGCAGTTTATCGAGCTCCTACAATGAGCAGTTCTTC. Translating it yields CASSLSSSYNEQFF.

This clonotype was counted between two and nine times. This chain connects TRBV4-1 to TRBJ1-6; 7 bases fit TRBD1. V gave up 4 bases and J gave up 6 bases; unmatched junction bases: 3. The CDR3 is 14 residues long. The germline V gene encodes CDR1 MGHRA and CDR2 YSYEKL. The CDR3 here is CASSPGQPNSPLHF. In DNA form, the CDR3 reads TGCGCCAGCAGCCCGGGACAGCCTAATTCACCCCTCCACTTT.